The 28 T cell receptor beta chains below come from one sample, sequenced in a study of T cell clusters in autoimmune cytopenias (dated by TCRdb to the late 2010s). Per sample, roughly 260 ng of peripheral blood genomic DNA, 35,000 to 45,000 genome equivalents, was used for TRB amplification. The reads were generated on an Illumina MiSeq. To amplify TRB rearrangements, a touch-down multiplex PCR protocol was run with the TRB-A and TRB-B primer pools combined in a single tube. TCRdb reprocessed the reads; each CDR3 protein sequence makes one entry, and DNA is unavailable. In this sample's table one finds about 6,800 distinct CDR3 sequences. The ten largest clones take up 25% of the sample. Sequenced: peripheral blood. The receptors here all came from a human donor with an autoimmune cytopenia or autoimmune hepatitis (not recorded which).

The genes are TRBV30 and TRBJ2-7; the D call from TCRdb, TRBD1, cannot be confirmed without DNA. This CDR3 has 14 residues. CDR1 is GTSNPN and CDR2 is SVGIG in the germline V gene (reference sequence). The CDR3 sequence is CAWETGTGPYEQYF.

In terms of frequency, this clonotype is medium-sized. The chain links TRBV6-5 to TRBJ2-5. This CDR3 has 13 residues. Germline V CDR1 and CDR2: MNHEY, SVGAGI. The CDR3 sequence: CASSGTRRETQYF.

This clonotype is medium-sized by frequency. This CDR3 is CASSYFSWGPSSYGYTF. The gene calls are TRBV6-5 and TRBJ1-2. The germline gives CDR1 MNHEY, CDR2 SVGAGI. CDR3 size: 17 residues.

The rearrangement joins TRBV5-4 to TRBJ2-1; the TRBD2 assignment by TCRdb is unverifiable without DNA. CDR1 SGHNT and CDR2 YYREEE come from the germline V gene (reference sequence). The length of the CDR3 is 15 residues. The CDR3 here is CASSLSTSGGEEQFF.

This clonotype is labeled medium-sized based on frequency. V is TRBV19 and J is TRBJ1-5. The CDR3 loop spans 14 amino acids. Germline V gene data show CDR1 as LNHDA and CDR2 as SQIVND (reference sequence). The CDR3 sequence is CASSNTAYNQPQHF.

The V call is TRBV6-5, the J call TRBJ1-1; the D call from TCRdb, TRBD1, cannot be confirmed without DNA. Per germline, CDR1 MNHEY and CDR2 SVGAGI. This CDR3 has 14 amino acids. The CDR3: CASSYLTGQGEAFF.

By frequency, this clonotype is medium-sized. V usage is TRBV19 and J usage is TRBJ2-7. The germline CDR1 and CDR2 sequences are LNHDA and SQIVND (reference sequence). The CDR3 is 12 amino acids. The CDR3 here is CASSVKDYPQYF. Filled out from reference TRBV19 and TRBJ2-7, the complete variable domain reads DGGITQSPKYLFRKEGQNVTLSCEQNLNHDAMYWYRQDPGQGLRLIYYSQIVNDFQKGDIAEGYSVSREKKESFPLTVTSAQKNPTAFYLCASSVKDYPQYFGPGTRLTVT.

This clonotype is medium-sized by frequency. This rearrangement joins TRBV15 to TRBJ1-2; TCRdb picks TRBD1, but there is no DNA to check that call. Germline V CDR1 and CDR2: LNHNV, YYDKDF (reference sequence). The CDR3 consists of 14 residues. This chain's CDR3 is CATSGTGNHYGYTF. Full variable domain (outside the CDR3, taken from reference TRBV15 and TRBJ1-2): DAMVIQNPRYQVTQFGKPVTLSCSQTLNHNVMYWYQQKSSQAPKLLFHYYDKDFNNEADTPDNFQSRRPNTSFCFLDIRSPGLGDTAMYLCATSGTGNHYGYTFGSGTRLTVV.

The chain employs TRBV6-1 and TRBJ2-3. Germline CDR1 MNHNS, CDR2 SASEGT. This CDR3 contains 13 residues. This chain's CDR3 is CASSEPGSLTQYF.

This sequence joins TRBV5-4 and TRBJ1-1. Germline CDR1 and CDR2: SGHNT and YYREEE (reference sequence). There are 13 residues in the CDR3. CDR3 sequence reads: CASSLVPNTEAFF.

The chain is built from TRBV19 and TRBJ2-1; TCRdb indicates TRBD1, and absent DNA this call remains unverified. This CDR3 contains 15 residues. CDR1 and CDR2 from the germline V gene are LNHDA and SQIVND (reference sequence). The CDR3 spells CASSIAGAGYNEQFF.

The V call is TRBV6-6, the J call TRBJ2-7; TCRdb selects TRBD1, and the lack of DNA leaves this call unchecked. The CDR3 totals 16 residues. Germline V CDR1 and CDR2: MNHNY, SVGAGI (reference sequence). This CDR3 is CASSYTPSSGTYEQYF.

Judged by frequency, this clonotype is medium-sized. The chain has TRBV30 and TRBJ2-3. Germline CDR1 is GTSNPN and CDR2 is SVGIG (reference sequence). This CDR3 is 12 amino acids long. The CDR3 spells CAWSVYTDTQYF.

This clonotype is labeled medium-sized (0.01 to 0.1%) based on frequency. V usage is TRBV19 and J usage is TRBJ2-5; checking the TCRdb D call of TRBD2 is not possible without DNA. CDR1 and CDR2 from the germline V gene are LNHDA and SQIVND (reference sequence). The CDR3 length is 15 residues. The CDR3 sequence is CASTPGTSRGETQYF. The full variable domain, completed using reference TRBV19 and TRBJ2-5, is DGGITQSPKYLFRKEGQNVTLSCEQNLNHDAMYWYRQDPGQGLRLIYYSQIVNDFQKGDIAEGYSVSREKKESFPLTVTSAQKNPTAFYLCASTPGTSRGETQYFGPGTRLLVL.

According to its frequency, this clonotype is medium-sized. The genes are TRBV15 and TRBJ2-1; absent DNA, TCRdb's TRBD1 call cannot be checked. This CDR3 region has 14 residues. CDR1 and CDR2 (germline): LNHNV, YYDKDF (reference sequence). The CDR3 region is CATSRGGVIIEQFF.

Judged by frequency, this clonotype is medium-sized. The chain joins TRBV19 to TRBJ2-2; with no DNA, the TCRdb D assignment of TRBD1 cannot be verified. The CDR3 totals 14 residues. Germline loops: CDR1 LNHDA, CDR2 SQIVND (reference sequence). CDR3 sequence reads: CASSIRPGSGELFF.

This chain connects TRBV19 to TRBJ1-1; the D call from TCRdb, TRBD1, cannot be confirmed without DNA. The germline V gene has CDR1 LNHDA and CDR2 SQIVND (reference sequence). This CDR3 contains 11 residues. The chain's CDR3 is CASSEFPGAFF. Supplemented by reference TRBV19 and TRBJ1-1, the full variable domain reads DGGITQSPKYLFRKEGQNVTLSCEQNLNHDAMYWYRQDPGQGLRLIYYSQIVNDFQKGDIAEGYSVSREKKESFPLTVTSAQKNPTAFYLCASSEFPGAFFGQGTRLTVV.

This chain connects TRBV30 to TRBJ1-2; TCRdb proposes TRBD1, but this gene call is untestable without DNA. Germline V gives CDR1 GTSNPN, CDR2 SVGIG (reference sequence). This CDR3 region has 12 residues. CDR3 sequence reads: CAWSSPGGGYTF.

The V call is TRBV18, the J call TRBJ2-7; TCRdb's D gene call, TRBD1, goes unchecked for lack of DNA. Per the germline V gene, CDR1 is KGHSH and CDR2 is LQKENI. CDR3 length: 14 residues. This CDR3 is CASSPGQGSYEQYF.

The chain uses TRBV27 and TRBJ1-4; TCRdb indicates TRBD1, and absent DNA this call remains unverified. The CDR3 totals 14 residues. Germline lookup yields CDR1 MNHEY and CDR2 SMNVEV (reference sequence). The CDR3 here is CASRPGGAIEKLFF.

J is TRBJ2-7 and V is TRBV11-2. Germline V gene lookup returns CDR1 SGHAT and CDR2 FQNNGV. The CDR3 extends over 13 amino acids. The CDR3 loop reads CASSLVGFHEQYF.

The rearrangement joins TRBV6-6 to TRBJ2-7; TCRdb's D call, TRBD1, is unchecked because there is no DNA. In germline, CDR1 is MNHNY, CDR2 SVGAGI (reference sequence). CDR3 length: 15 residues. This chain's CDR3 is CASSYSGTRPNEQYF.

Measured by frequency, this clonotype is medium-sized. The rearrangement uses TRBV19 and TRBJ2-2; the D call from TCRdb, TRBD1, cannot be confirmed without DNA. Germline CDR1 LNHDA, CDR2 SQIVND (reference sequence). CDR3 size: 14 residues. The CDR3 is CASSIRQDTGELFF.

CDR3 protein: CANSWGRELFF. The V gene is TRBV6-1, the J gene TRBJ2-2. Germline V gives CDR1 MNHNS, CDR2 SASEGT. The CDR3 is 11 amino acids.

This sequence joins TRBV7-9 and TRBJ1-3. This CDR3 has 17 residues. Germline CDR1 and CDR2: SEHNR and FQNEAQ (reference sequence). This CDR3 reads CASSLDFGVASGNTIYF. Supplemented by reference TRBV7-9 and TRBJ1-3, the full variable domain reads DTGVSQNPRHKITKRGQNVTFRCDPISEHNRLYWYRQTLGQGPEFLTYFQNEAQLEKSRLLSDRFSAERPKGSFSTLEIQRTEQGDSAMYLCASSLDFGVASGNTIYFGEGSWLTVV.

This chain's CDR3 is CASSYNGGAYNEQFF. This chain joins TRBV6-5 and TRBJ2-1; TCRdb proposes TRBD1, but this gene call is untestable without DNA. Germline V gene data show CDR1 as MNHEY and CDR2 as SVGAGI. CDR3 length: 15 amino acids.

Its frequency marks this clonotype as medium-sized. V usage is TRBV29-1 and J usage is TRBJ1-3. This CDR3 has 12 residues. Germline assignment: CDR1 SQVTM and CDR2 ANQGSEA. CDR3 residues: CSVAGSGNTIYF. The whole variable domain, remainder taken from reference TRBV29-1 and TRBJ1-3, is SAVISQKPSRDICQRGTSLTIQCQVDSQVTMMFWYRQQPGQSLTLIATANQGSEATYESGFVIDKFPISRPNLTFSTLTVSNMSPEDSSIYLCSVAGSGNTIYFGEGSWLTVV.

This clonotype ranks as medium-sized in terms of frequency. This rearrangement joins TRBV29-1 to TRBJ2-5; absent DNA, TCRdb's TRBD1 call cannot be checked. The germline CDR1 and CDR2 sequences are SQVTM and ANQGSEA. This CDR3 has 13 amino acids. The CDR3 protein is CSATTTGQETQYF. Based on the CDR3 plus reference TRBV29-1 and TRBJ2-5, the full variable domain is SAVISQKPSRDICQRGTSLTIQCQVDSQVTMMFWYRQQPGQSLTLIATANQGSEATYESGFVIDKFPISRPNLTFSTLTVSNMSPEDSSIYLCSATTTGQETQYFGPGTRLLVL.